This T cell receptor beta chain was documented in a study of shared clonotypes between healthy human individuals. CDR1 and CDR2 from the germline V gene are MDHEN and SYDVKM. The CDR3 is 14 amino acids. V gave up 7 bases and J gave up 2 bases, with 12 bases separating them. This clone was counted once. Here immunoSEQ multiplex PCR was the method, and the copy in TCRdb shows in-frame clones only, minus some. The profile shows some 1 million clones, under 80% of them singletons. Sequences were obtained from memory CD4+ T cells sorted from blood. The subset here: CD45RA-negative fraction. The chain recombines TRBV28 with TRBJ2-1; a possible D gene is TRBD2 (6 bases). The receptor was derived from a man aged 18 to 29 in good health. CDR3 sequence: CASITGDPYNEQFF. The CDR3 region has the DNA TGTGCCAGCATTACGGGGGACCCCTACAATGAGCAGTTCTTC.